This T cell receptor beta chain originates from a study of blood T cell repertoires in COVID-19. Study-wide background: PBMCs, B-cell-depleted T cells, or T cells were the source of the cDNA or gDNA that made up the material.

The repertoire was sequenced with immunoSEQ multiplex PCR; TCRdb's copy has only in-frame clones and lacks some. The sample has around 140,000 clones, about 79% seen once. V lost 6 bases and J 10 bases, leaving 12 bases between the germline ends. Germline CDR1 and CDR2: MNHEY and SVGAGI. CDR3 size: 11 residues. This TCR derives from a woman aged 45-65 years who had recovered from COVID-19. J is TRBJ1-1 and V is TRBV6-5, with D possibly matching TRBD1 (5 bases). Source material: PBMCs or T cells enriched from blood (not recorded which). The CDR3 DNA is TGTGCCAGCAGGGGGCAGTTCGGAGCTTTCTTT. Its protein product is CASRGQFGAFF.